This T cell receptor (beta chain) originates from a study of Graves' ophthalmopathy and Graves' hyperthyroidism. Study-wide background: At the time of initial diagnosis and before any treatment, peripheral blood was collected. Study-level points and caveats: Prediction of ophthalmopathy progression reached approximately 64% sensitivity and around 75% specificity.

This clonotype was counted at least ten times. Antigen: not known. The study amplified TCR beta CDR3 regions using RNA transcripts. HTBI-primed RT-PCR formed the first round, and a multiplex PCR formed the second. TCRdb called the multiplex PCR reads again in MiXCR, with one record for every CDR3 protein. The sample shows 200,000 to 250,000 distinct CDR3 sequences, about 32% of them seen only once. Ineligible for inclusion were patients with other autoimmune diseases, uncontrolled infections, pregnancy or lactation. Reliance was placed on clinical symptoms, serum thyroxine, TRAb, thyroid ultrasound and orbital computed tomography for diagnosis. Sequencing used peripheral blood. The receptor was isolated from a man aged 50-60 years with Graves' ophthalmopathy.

The CDR3 loop reads CSVEEGVNTEAFF. The CDR3 bases are TGCAGCGTTGAGGAGGGTGTGAACACTGAAGCTTTCTTT. This chain links TRBV29-1 with TRBJ1-1; D remains unclear. The germline V gene encodes CDR1 SQVTM and CDR2 ANQGSEA. This CDR3 spans 13 amino acids. Deletions cut 3 bases from V and 0 bases from J, with 8 bases between.